These T cell receptor beta chains were read from a single sample in a study of shared clonotypes between healthy human individuals. Measured with immunoSEQ multiplex PCR; TCRdb has only the in-frame clones, and not every one. The sample lists around 2,000,000 clones; less than 95% were seen once. Sequencing input: naive CD8+ T cells sorted from blood. The source is a man aged 18 to 30 in good health. CDR3s include the opening cysteine and the closing phenylalanine or tryptophan. D genes are given only for firm matches. A clone size is listed for some rows: how often the clone was seen (once, few, many), or a class if it is expanded.

V gene: TRBV10-3; J gene: TRBJ2-1; clone size: .; D gene: TRBD1; CDR3 DNA: TGTGCCATCAGTGGGACAGGGGAGCTAGACCATGAGCAGTTCTTC; CDR3 protein: CAISGTGELDHEQFF
V gene: TRBV29-1; J gene: TRBJ2-7; clone size: once; D gene: .; CDR3 DNA: TGCAGCGTTGCGGGGACACCGGATGGGCAGTACTTC; CDR3 protein: CSVAGTPDGQYF
V gene: TRBV6-5; J gene: TRBJ2-7; clone size: .; D gene: TRBD1; CDR3 DNA: TGTGCCAGCAGTTACTCGGCGGGACAGGTTTCCTACGAGCAGTACTTC; CDR3 protein: CASSYSAGQVSYEQYF
V gene: TRBV7-2; J gene: TRBJ2-7; clone size: few; D gene: TRBD2; CDR3 DNA: TGTGCCAGCAGCCTTTCGGAGCGGGGGGCGAGCGAGCAGTACTTC; CDR3 protein: CASSLSERGASEQYF
V gene: TRBV6-1; J gene: TRBJ2-6; clone size: once; D gene: .; CDR3 DNA: TGTGCCAGCAGTGAGCTCGGGTCTGGGGCCAACGTCCTGACTTTC; CDR3 protein: CASSELGSGANVLTF
V gene: TRBV25-1; J gene: TRBJ2-5; clone size: .; D gene: TRBD2; CDR3 DNA: TGTGCCAGCAGTGTTTGGGAGGGCTGGGAGACCCAGTACTTC; CDR3 protein: CASSVWEGWETQYF
V gene: TRBV6-6; J gene: TRBJ2-1; clone size: .; D gene: TRBD1; CDR3 DNA: TGTGCCAGCAGCCCGGACAGGGGCGGATACAATGAGCAGTTCTTC; CDR3 protein: CASSPDRGGYNEQFF
V gene: TRBV6-5; J gene: TRBJ2-1; clone size: once; D gene: .; CDR3 DNA: TGTGCCAGCAGTTACTCTGACAGATACAATGAGCAGTTCTTC; CDR3 protein: CASSYSDRYNEQFF
V gene: TRBV19; J gene: TRBJ1-1; clone size: .; D gene: TRBD1; CDR3 DNA: TGTGCCAGTAGAGGGACAGTGAACACTGAAGCTTTCTTT; CDR3 protein: CASRGTVNTEAFF
V gene: TRBV19; J gene: TRBJ2-1; clone size: .; D gene: .; CDR3 DNA: TGTGCCAGTATGTCTTCTGGGGGAGGAAGGAATGAGCAGTTCTTC; CDR3 protein: CASMSSGGGRNEQFF
V gene: TRBV19; J gene: TRBJ1-1; clone size: .; D gene: .; CDR3 DNA: TGTGCCAGTAGAGGACAGATGAACACTGAAGCTTTCTTT; CDR3 protein: CASRGQMNTEAFF
V gene: TRBV7-8; J gene: TRBJ1-6; clone size: .; D gene: .; CDR3 DNA: TGTGCCAGCAGCTACCACAGGGTAGTATCCTATAATTCACCCCTCCACTTT; CDR3 protein: CASSYHRVVSYNSPLHF
V gene: TRBV21-1; J gene: TRBJ2-7; clone size: .; D gene: .; CDR3 DNA: TGTGCCAGCAGCCCGCGACTAGCGGGAGGGCACGAGCAGTACTTC; CDR3 protein: CASSPRLAGGHEQYF
V gene: TRBV10-1; J gene: TRBJ2-3; clone size: .; D gene: .; CDR3 DNA: TGCGCCAGCAGTGAGCCAGGGGAGGCAGATACGCAGTATTTT; CDR3 protein: CASSEPGEADTQYF
V gene: TRBV6-6; J gene: TRBJ1-5; clone size: .; D gene: TRBD1; CDR3 DNA: TGTGCCAGCAGTTTCGGACAGGGCGGCAATCAGCCCCAGCATTTT; CDR3 protein: CASSFGQGGNQPQHF
V gene: TRBV5-8; J gene: TRBJ2-7; clone size: .; D gene: .; CDR3 DNA: TGTGCCAGCAGCTTGGGGTCGGGGGACGAGCAGTACTTC; CDR3 protein: CASSLGSGDEQYF
V gene: TRBV7-9; J gene: TRBJ1-1; clone size: .; D gene: TRBD1; CDR3 DNA: TGTGCCAGCAGCCCGCGGACAGGCACTGAAGCTTTCTTT; CDR3 protein: CASSPRTGTEAFF
V gene: TRBV5-1; J gene: TRBJ2-1; clone size: .; D gene: .; CDR3 DNA: TGCGCCAGCAGCTTGGGGGCACCCGGGGGTGAGCAGTTCTTC; CDR3 protein: CASSLGAPGGEQFF
V gene: TRBV27; J gene: TRBJ2-7; clone size: .; D gene: .; CDR3 DNA: TGTGCCAGCAGTTTATCGAATCATGGGGCCGAGCAGTACTTC; CDR3 protein: CASSLSNHGAEQYF
V gene: TRBV7-9; J gene: TRBJ2-5; clone size: .; D gene: .; CDR3 DNA: TGTGCCAGCAGCCGGGACCTGGAGACCCAGTACTTC; CDR3 protein: CASSRDLETQYF
V gene: TRBV5-4; J gene: TRBJ2-1; clone size: few; D gene: TRBD2; CDR3 DNA: TGTGCCAGCAGCCCCGGGACTAGCGGCCCCCATGAGCAGTTCTTC; CDR3 protein: CASSPGTSGPHEQFF
V gene: TRBV11-2; J gene: TRBJ2-1; clone size: once; D gene: .; CDR3 DNA: TGTGCCAGCAGCTTAGATTTGGGGGGGGGCACAGGTGAGCAGTTCTTC; CDR3 protein: CASSLDLGGGTGEQFF
V gene: TRBV18; J gene: TRBJ2-7; clone size: .; D gene: .; CDR3 DNA: TGTGCCAGCTCAAATCCCGGGACGGGTAACTACGAGCAGTACTTC; CDR3 protein: CASSNPGTGNYEQYF
V gene: TRBV7-9; J gene: TRBJ1-1; clone size: .; D gene: .; CDR3 DNA: TGTGCCAGCAGCCAGGATACGGGCACTGAAGCTTTCTTT; CDR3 protein: CASSQDTGTEAFF
V gene: TRBV6-1; J gene: TRBJ2-4; clone size: .; D gene: .; CDR3 DNA: TGTGCCAGCAGTGATTATTGGGGTTTGGTAGCCAAAAACATTCAGTACTTC; CDR3 protein: CASSDYWGLVAKNIQYF
V gene: TRBV27; J gene: TRBJ2-7; clone size: .; D gene: TRBD1; CDR3 DNA: TGTGCCAGCAGTTTAGGACAGGGAGAGGCCTACGAGCAGTACTTC; CDR3 protein: CASSLGQGEAYEQYF
V gene: TRBV25-1; J gene: TRBJ2-7; clone size: .; D gene: TRBD1; CDR3 DNA: TGTGCCAGCAGTGAATATCGGACAGGGAGATACGAGCAGTACTTC; CDR3 protein: CASSEYRTGRYEQYF
V gene: TRBV4-2; J gene: TRBJ1-6; clone size: .; D gene: .; CDR3 DNA: TGTGCCAGCAGCCCCCGCGGGGGCAATTCACCCCTCCACTTT; CDR3 protein: CASSPRGGNSPLHF